The next 18 T cell receptor beta chains were all read from a single sample in a study of T-cell reconstitution after alpha-beta-depleted transplantation in children. A TCRbeta library incorporating unique molecular identifiers was prepared. TCRdb called the PCR reads again in MiXCR, with one record for every CDR3 protein. The sample carries about 830,000 distinct CDR3 sequences, roughly 15% recorded once. Sample: PBMCs, mostly from graft donor cells, taken 360 days after TCRalphabeta/CD19-depleted stem cell transplant. The receptor source for this set is a male patient aged 10-17 years who had a stem cell transplant for acute lymphoblastic leukemia, so the T cells may come from the graft donor.

This clonotype showed up just a few times. CDR3 region: CAWSEGISYEQYF. In DNA form, the CDR3 reads TGTGCCTGGAGTGAGGGGATCTCCTACGAGCAGTACTTC. J is TRBJ2-7 and V is TRBV30; D might be TRBD1 (5 bases). The germline V gene has CDR1 GTSNPN and CDR2 SVGIG (reference sequence). The CDR3 is 13 amino acids. Deletions cut 1 base from V and 0 bases from J, with 7 bases between.

This clonotype has only a few counts. The chain employs TRBV12-3 or TRBV12-4 and TRBJ2-1, with unresolved D. V shed 0 bases and J shed 2 bases, with 23 bases lying between them. The CDR3 is 20 amino acids. DNA of the CDR3: TGTGCCAGCAGTTTAGCGCGGCTACACCCTCCACCTAAAACCTACAATGAGCAGTTCTTC. Amino acids: CASSLARLHPPPKTYNEQFF.

The chain recombines TRBV3-1 with TRBJ2-5, with a weak D call TRBD2 (5 bases). Germline values: CDR1 LGHDT, CDR2 YNNKEL (reference sequence). V gave up 4 bases and J gave up 0 bases, with 12 bases separating them. CDR3 length equals 15 residues. This chain's CDR3 is CASSPPLDYQETQYF. DNA for the CDR3: TGTGCCAGCAGCCCGCCCTTGGACTACCAAGAGACCCAGTACTTC.

V is TRBV10-2 and J is TRBJ2-7; 9 bases match TRBD2. The CDR3 loop spans 12 amino acids. The V gene end was trimmed by 8 bases and the J gene end by 7 bases; junction bases not matched to a gene: 6. Germline CDR1 reads WSHSY; CDR2 reads SAAADI. CDR3: CASAGGLAEQYF. CDR3 DNA sequence: TGCGCCAGCGCAGGGGGACTAGCAGAGCAGTACTTC.

At least ten counts were recorded for this clonotype. The V gene is TRBV5-1, the J gene TRBJ2-1; D is possibly TRBD1 (6 bases). Per the germline V gene, CDR1 is SGHRS and CDR2 is YFSETQ. Deletions cut 1 base from V and 2 bases from J, with 10 bases between. The CDR3 has 15 amino acids. The CDR3 DNA sequence: TGCGCCAGCAGCTTGACAGGGAGCCCCTACAATGAGCAGTTCTTC. Translation: CASSLTGSPYNEQFF. The whole variable domain, remainder taken from reference TRBV5-1 and TRBJ2-1, is KAGVTQTPRYLIKTRGQQVTLSCSPISGHRSVSWYQQTPGQGLQFLFEYFSETQRNKGNFPGRFSGRQFSNSRSEMNVSTLELGDSALYLCASSLTGSPYNEQFFGPGTRLTVL.

This clonotype was observed a single time. The chain is built from TRBV27 and TRBJ1-1, with TRBD1 matching 8 bases. The CDR3 runs to 16 residues. After removal of 5 bases from V and 0 bases from J, the junction contained 8 bases not matched to a gene. Germline CDR1 MNHEY, CDR2 SMNVEV (reference sequence). CDR3 residues: CASSARTGLMNTEAFF. CDR3 nucleotide sequence: TGTGCCAGCAGTGCCCGGACAGGGTTAATGAACACTGAAGCTTTCTTT.

This clonotype was picked up a small number of times. The chain couples TRBV5-1 to TRBJ2-1; 12 bases align to TRBD2. This CDR3 comprises 19 residues. The V segment lost 0 bases and the J segment 2 bases; nucleotides outside the gene matches: 9. Germline V CDR1 and CDR2: SGHRS, YFSETQ. CDR3 in amino acids: CASSLAGTSGLNPYNEQFF. CDR3 coding DNA: TGCGCCAGCAGCTTGGCCGGGACTAGCGGGCTCAACCCCTACAATGAGCAGTTCTTC.

In its sample, this clonotype was seen a few times. CDR3: CASSFGTGALEQYF. CDR3 DNA: TGTGCCAGCAGTTTTGGGACAGGGGCCCTCGAGCAGTACTTC. The chain links TRBV12-3 or TRBV12-4 to TRBJ2-7, with 10 bases aligning to TRBD1. The trim removed 3 bases at V and 6 bases at J, leaving 5 bases unmatched. The CDR3 covers 14 residues.

This chain joins TRBV12-3 or TRBV12-4 and TRBJ2-5; D unresolved. V was shortened by 8 bases and J by 8 bases, with 9 bases between the two germline ends. The CDR3 has 10 residues. The CDR3 DNA follows: TGTGCCAGCGGCCTCAGAACCCAGTACTTC. It encodes CASGLRTQYF.

This chain joins TRBV2 and TRBJ2-7; weak D call: TRBD1 (6 bases). The V and J ends lost 2 bases and 2 bases respectively, with 16 bases between them. Per germline, CDR1 SNHLY and CDR2 FYNNEI. The CDR3 is 16 amino acids. The CDR3 reads CASSELIGQSTYEQYF. CDR3 nucleotides: TGTGCCAGCAGTGAATTAATAGGACAGTCGACCTACGAGCAGTACTTC.

This clonotype has just a few counts. This chain links TRBV5-1 with TRBJ2-3; 7 positions match TRBD2. Unmatched junction bases numbered 13, after V lost 3 bases and J lost 6 bases. The CDR3 loop spans 16 amino acids. Looked up from germline, CDR1 is SGHRS and CDR2 is YFSETQ. CDR3 bases: TGCGCCAGCAGCTCGGTTCGGCGGGAGAGAGAGGATACGCAGTATTTT. Protein product: CASSSVRREREDTQYF.

The V gene is TRBV12-3 or TRBV12-4, the J gene TRBJ2-5; D is tentatively TRBD1 or TRBD2 (5 bases each). This CDR3 has 13 residues. The ends were cut back, 5 bases at V and 4 bases at J, with 11 bases in the middle. CDR3 coding DNA: TGTGCCAGCAGTCGCAGGGCGGGAGAGACCCAGTACTTC. It specifies CASSRRAGETQYF.

This clonotype was seen a handful of times. V usage is TRBV29-1 and J usage is TRBJ1-4; D might be TRBD1 (5 bases). The CDR3 spans 13 residues. V was cut by 8 bases and J by 4 bases, with 14 bases left in between. The germline CDR1 and CDR2 sequences are SQVTM and ANQGSEA. CDR3 sequence: CSSLDRRNEKLFF. In DNA, the CDR3 is TGCAGCTCCCTCGACAGACGTAATGAAAAACTGTTTTTT.

This clonotype occurred a few times. The chain combines TRBV5-1 with TRBJ2-3; 11 bases are shared with TRBD2. V shed 0 bases, J shed 5 bases, and the junction held 17 bases outside the gene matches. This CDR3 region has 20 residues. CDR1 SGHRS and CDR2 YFSETQ come from the germline V gene. The CDR3 coding sequence is TGCGCCAGCAGCTTGGGCTTTGGGACTAGCGGCCCCAGTAGGAGAGATACGCAGTATTTT. Translated: CASSLGFGTSGPSRRDTQYF.

This sequence joins TRBV9 and TRBJ2-7; D might be TRBD1 or TRBD2, each matching 6 bases. The V end was cut by 0 bases, the J end by 2 bases, with 12 bases between. The CDR3 extends over 15 amino acids. Germline V gene sequence: CDR1 SGDLS, CDR2 YYNGEE. CDR3 nucleotide sequence: TGTGCCAGCAGCGTAGGTAACGGGGGCCCCTACGAGCAGTACTTC. It is translated as CASSVGNGGPYEQYF.

The chain is built from TRBV12-3 or TRBV12-4 and TRBJ2-3; tentatively, D is TRBD2 (6 bases). The V end was cut by 2 bases, the J end by 6 bases, with 12 bases between. The CDR3 spans 14 residues. The CDR3 bases are TGTGCCAGCAGTTTACTAGCGAGAGGGGATACGCAGTATTTT. Protein sequence: CASSLLARGDTQYF.

This clonotype showed up many times. The chain links TRBV4-1 to TRBJ1-1; D unclear. The ends were cut back, 1 base at V and 4 bases at J, with 13 bases in the middle. The V gene's germline CDR1 is MGHRA and CDR2 YSYEKL. The CDR3 runs to 15 residues. This CDR3 reads CASSQVGSLGTEAFF. The DNA of the CDR3 is TGCGCCAGCAGCCAAGTTGGCAGTTTAGGCACTGAAGCTTTCTTT.

V usage is TRBV12-3 or TRBV12-4 and J usage is TRBJ2-7; the match to TRBD2 covers 10 bases. The V gene end was trimmed by 6 bases and the J gene end by 7 bases; junction bases not matched to a gene: 15. The CDR3 runs to 16 residues. CDR3 DNA sequence: TGTGCCAGCAGCCCCGCTGGGACTAGCGCCTCGAGGGAGCAGTACTTC. Residues: CASSPAGTSASREQYF.